These 5 T cell receptor beta chains were all obtained from the same sample, sequenced in a study of shared clonotypes between healthy human individuals. The data were produced by immunoSEQ multiplex PCR, yet TCRdb's version contains in-frame clones alone and is incomplete. The sample has 450,000 to 500,000 clones, 65% to 85% seen once. Specimen: PBMCs. The source is a woman aged 40 to 49 in good health. Some clones in this sample may be carry-over from other donors' samples.

The chain is built from TRBV5-1 and TRBJ1-1; D might be TRBD1 (5 bases). V was trimmed by 2 bases and J by 3 bases, leaving 11 bases between them. CDR1 is SGHRS, CDR2 YFSETQ, per germline. CDR3 length: 14 residues. CDR3 sequence (DNA): TGCGCCAGCAGCTTTCAGGGTCAGGACACTGAAGCTTTCTTT. Protein sequence: CASSFQGQDTEAFF.

The V and J genes are TRBV7-9 and TRBJ2-5; maybe TRBD2 (5 bases). The CDR3 covers 13 residues. Germline lookup yields CDR1 SEHNR and CDR2 FQNEAQ (reference sequence). Trimming pared 5 bases from V and 5 bases from J, leaving 12 bases between. The CDR3 nucleotides are TGTGCCAGCAGCCCCGGGGTAGTTGAGACCCAGTACTTC. Translating it yields CASSPGVVETQYF.

The chain combines TRBV27 with TRBJ2-1, with 7 bases aligning to TRBD2. The CDR3 has 15 residues. V shed 3 bases, J shed 10 bases, and the junction held 12 bases outside the gene matches. Germline values: CDR1 MNHEY, CDR2 SMNVEV (reference sequence). The CDR3 nucleotides read TGTGCCAGCAGTTTGTGGCAGGGAGGGTCTCGGGAGCAGTTCTTC. Amino acid sequence: CASSLWQGGSREQFF.

In its sample, this clone was seen a few times. The chain joins TRBV28 to TRBJ1-1, with D uncertain. The V gene lost 3 bases and the J gene lost 2 bases, with 7 bases spanning the gap. The CDR3 covers 13 residues. The germline V gene encodes CDR1 MDHEN and CDR2 SYDVKM. The CDR3 bases are TGTGCCAGCAGTTTCCAGGAAAACACTGAAGCTTTCTTT. Its protein product is CASSFQENTEAFF.

As regards this clone: It differs at one base from a far larger clone, so likely a read error. In the same sample, other DNA sequences code for this CDR3. This chain uses TRBV25-1 with TRBJ2-5; D gene ambiguous. The J call is doubtful: the DNA matches TRBJ2-7 better. The germline CDR1 and CDR2 sequences are MGHDK and SYGVNS. CDR3 size: 15 residues. CDR3 nucleotides: TGTGCAAGCAGTGGCCCCCTGGAGAACTCCTACGAGCAGTACTTC. Translated, it gives CASSGPLENSYEQYF.